Below, 9 T cell receptor beta chains from the same sample are listed, as sequenced in a study of blood T cell repertoires in COVID-19. Data came from immunoSEQ multiplex PCR; TCRdb stores just in-frame clones and leaves some out. This sample carries around 99,000 clones, around 80% of them seen once, and the ten largest clones take 7% to 9.5%. The sequencing input was peripheral blood. Receptors originate from a woman of 80 years or more with active or convalescent COVID-19.

The table lists this clone with a count of one. The chain combines TRBV24-1 with TRBJ2-5; 14 bases are a match to TRBD2. The V gene end was trimmed by 3 bases and the J gene end by 3 bases; junction bases not matched to a gene: 14. The CDR3 covers 20 residues. The germline V gene has CDR1 KGHDR and CDR2 SFDVKD. CDR3 amino acids: CATSDPFGTSGSFSKETQYF. The CDR3 bases are TGTGCCACCAGTGATCCCTTCGGGACTAGCGGGAGCTTTTCTAAAGAGACCCAGTACTTC.

The chain links TRBV5-1 to TRBJ2-4; 11 nucleotides line up with TRBD2. The CDR3 consists of 16 residues. In germline, CDR1 is SGHRS, CDR2 YFSETQ. V gave up 0 bases and J gave up 7 bases; unmatched junction bases: 6. The CDR3: CASSLELPSGRNIQYF. In nucleotides, the CDR3 is TGCGCCAGCAGCTTGGAGCTCCCTAGCGGGAGGAACATTCAGTACTTC.

This clone was seen a handful of times. The chain carries TRBV20-1 and TRBJ2-7; TRBD2 aligns across 7 bases. The CDR3 runs to 14 residues. The germline V gene encodes CDR1 DFQATT and CDR2 SNEGSKA (reference sequence). The J segment lost 6 bases and the V segment lost 3 bases, leaving 11 bases of the junction unmatched. The CDR3 DNA reads TGCAGTGCTAGTCGGGGGAGGGCCGCTCGCGAGCAGTACTTC. Translated: CSASRGRAAREQYF.

This rearrangement joins TRBV3-1 (or the pseudogene TRBV3-2) to TRBJ2-7; maybe TRBD1 (6 bases). Germline V gene data show CDR1 as LGHDT and CDR2 as YNNKEL (reference sequence). This CDR3 comprises 14 residues. V lost 3 bases and J lost 5, with 14 bases in between. The CDR3: CASSQVQGVHEQYF. The CDR3 DNA reads as TGTGCCAGCAGCCAGGTACAGGGTGTCCACGAGCAGTACTTC.

The J gene is TRBJ2-7, the V gene TRBV5-4; D unresolved. The CDR3 is 13 amino acids. Germline V gene data show CDR1 as SGHNT and CDR2 as YYREEE (reference sequence). Trimming removed 1 base from V and 9 bases from J, with 14 bases in between. CDR3 coding DNA: TGTGCCAGCAGCTTGTCATATGCAAACAGGCAGTACTTC. Translation gives CASSLSYANRQYF.

This sequence joins TRBV10-3 and TRBJ2-2; 13 bases are a match to TRBD2. The CDR3 is 16 amino acids. V gave up 4 bases and J gave up 6 bases; unmatched junction bases: 5. Germline CDR1 is ENHRY and CDR2 is SYGVKD. The CDR3 nucleotides read TGTGCCATCAGTGGACGGACTAGCGGGAGTGCCGGGGAGCTGTTTTTT. This sequence encodes CAISGRTSGSAGELFF.

The chain combines TRBV19 with TRBJ1-2; D is undetermined. Germline V gene lookup returns CDR1 LNHDA and CDR2 SQIVND (reference sequence). This CDR3 spans 13 amino acids. The V end lost 3 bases, the J end lost 4 bases, and 9 bases lay between the germline ends. This CDR3 reads CASSMDLGYGYTF. CDR3 bases: TGTGCCAGTAGTATGGACTTAGGCTATGGCTACACCTTC.

This clone occurred once. For the CDR3, the DNA is TGTGCCAGCAGCCCCGGACTAGTTCTTTACGAGCAGTACTTC. It encodes CASSPGLVLYEQYF. V and J are TRBV3-1 (or the pseudogene TRBV3-2) and TRBJ2-7, with 7 bases aligning to TRBD2. The CDR3 covers 14 residues. V shed 4 bases and J 4 bases; nucleotides not matched to a gene: 7. Germline lookup yields CDR1 LGHDT and CDR2 YNNKEL (reference sequence).

The rearrangement uses TRBV5-1 and TRBJ2-1; 12 nucleotides align to TRBD2. J gave up 10 bases and V 3 bases, and 11 bases lay outside the gene matches. The CDR3 is 16 amino acids. Germline CDR1 reads SGHRS; CDR2 reads YFSETQ. This CDR3 reads CASSSGTSGPGVEQFF. The DNA of the CDR3 is TGCGCCAGCAGCTCCGGGACTAGCGGGCCGGGGGTAGAGCAGTTCTTC.